The 22 T cell receptor beta chains below all came from one sample that was sequenced in a study of blood T cell repertoires in COVID-19 (TCRdb year 2020). Receptors were amplified or captured by the immunoSEQ multiplex PCR assay. The source is immuneACCESS, and TCRdb retained only in-frame sequences with V and J called. Part of the clones is not carried over; for the studies checked, unresolved V genes explain less than half of this, and the remainder is unexplained. The sample table lists 220,000 or so clones, almost 90% of them with a count of one. The top ten clonotypes cover about 14% of the sample. Sequenced sample: PBMCs or T cells enriched from blood (not recorded which). These receptors were taken from a woman aged 45-59 years with acute COVID-19.

This chain joins TRBV5-4 and TRBJ1-6, with D unclear. This CDR3 has 13 amino acids. Trimming took off 0 bases at V and 5 bases at J, with 3 bases between the two ends. Germline values: CDR1 SGHNT, CDR2 YYREEE (reference sequence). As DNA, the CDR3 is TGTGCCAGCAGCTTGGTAGATAATTCACCCCTCCACTTT. Protein: CASSLVDNSPLHF.

The gene calls are TRBV2 and TRBJ2-7; 8 bases fit TRBD1. Losses at the gene ends were 1 base for V and 4 bases for J; bases not matched to a gene: 3. The germline CDR1 and CDR2 sequences are SNHLY and FYNNEI. CDR3 length: 14 amino acids. CDR3 DNA: TGTGCCAGCAGTGAAGAACAGGGGGGTTACGAGCAGTACTTC. Its translation is CASSEEQGGYEQYF.

The chain couples TRBV28 to TRBJ2-7; TRBD1 matches 7 bases. Trimming at V came to 7 bases and at J to 0 bases, leaving 12 bases not matched to a gene. Germline V gives CDR1 MDHEN, CDR2 SYDVKM. The CDR3 loop spans 16 amino acids. The CDR3 reads CASNLDRSHSSYEQYF. CDR3 sequence (DNA): TGTGCCAGCAACCTGGACAGGAGCCATTCCTCCTACGAGCAGTACTTC.

The CDR3 sequence is CASSLTSGNSYNEQFF. For the CDR3, the DNA is TGTGCCAGCAGTTTGACTAGCGGGAACTCCTACAATGAGCAGTTCTTC. This chain joins TRBV7-6 and TRBJ2-1; 11 bases map to TRBD2. This CDR3 spans 16 amino acids. V dropped 6 bases and J dropped 0; count of bases not matched to a gene: 4. Germline CDR1 SGHVS, CDR2 FNYEAQ.

The V and J genes are TRBV28 and TRBJ1-1; perhaps TRBD1 as D (6 bases). The CDR3 sequence is 16 residues long. CDR1 and CDR2 from the germline V gene are MDHEN and SYDVKM. V lost 4 bases and J 1 base, leaving 16 bases between the germline ends. CDR3 in amino acids: CASSSQGMVKNTEAFF. The CDR3 DNA reads as TGTGCCAGCAGTTCCCAGGGGATGGTTAAGAACACTGAAGCTTTCTTT.

This chain uses TRBV4-3 with TRBJ1-4; TRBD1 matches at 7 bases. This CDR3 comprises 17 residues. The germline V gene has CDR1 LGHNA and CDR2 YSLEER. The J segment lost 2 bases and the V segment lost 0 bases, leaving 6 bases of the junction unmatched. This chain's CDR3 is CASSQEPPGGTNEKLFF. The CDR3 coding sequence is TGCGCCAGCAGCCAAGAGCCTCCAGGGGGTACTAATGAAAAACTGTTTTTT.

The chain combines TRBV15 with TRBJ2-7; tentatively, D is TRBD2 (5 bases). The CDR3 extends over 14 amino acids. V was shortened by 1 base and J by 1 base, with 8 bases between the two germline ends. CDR1 and CDR2 from the germline V gene are LNHNV and YYDKDF (reference sequence). As DNA, the CDR3 is TGTGCCACCAGCAGAGGTGGAGGTTCCTACGAGCAGTACTTC. This gives the protein CATSRGGGSYEQYF.

CDR3 bases: TGTGCCAGCACCCCGACCGCGGGGGCGAACACTGAAGCTTTCTTT. Its translation is CASTPTAGANTEAFF. The chain employs TRBV27 and TRBJ1-1, with a tentative D call TRBD1 (6 bases). Looked up from germline, CDR1 is MNHEY and CDR2 is SMNVEV (reference sequence). CDR3 length: 15 amino acids. The V end was cut by 7 bases, the J end by 1 base, with 16 bases between.

CDR3 sequence reads: CASHQGLAGVHEQYF. The CDR3 bases are TGTGCCAGCCACCAGGGGCTAGCGGGAGTCCACGAGCAGTACTTC. This chain joins TRBV18 and TRBJ2-7; 10 positions agree with TRBD2. The CDR3 has 15 residues. Germline V gene data show CDR1 as KGHSH and CDR2 as LQKENI. With V trimmed by 8 bases and J by 5 bases, 12 bases remained unmatched.

The chain joins TRBV4-2 to TRBJ1-1; 7 bases match TRBD1. The trim removed 3 bases at V and 2 bases at J, leaving 6 bases unmatched. This CDR3 comprises 15 residues. CDR1 and CDR2 (germline): LGHNA, YNFKEQ. The CDR3 nucleotides are TGTGCCAGCAGCCAGTCACGAGGGGGCAACACTGAAGCTTTCTTT. Protein product: CASSQSRGGNTEAFF.

The V and J genes are TRBV9 and TRBJ2-1; the match to TRBD2 covers 14 bases. The germline V gene has CDR1 SGDLS and CDR2 YYNGEE. V was clipped by 1 base and J by 9 bases; unmatched bases: 9. CDR3 length equals 17 residues. Here the CDR3 DNA reads TGTGCCAGCAGCGTACGGGCGGGGACTAGCGGGAGCAGTGAGCAGTTCTTC. Amino acids: CASSVRAGTSGSSEQFF.

The chain combines TRBV5-6 with TRBJ2-7; 7 nucleotides align to TRBD2. With 0 bases clipped from V and 4 bases from J, the junction kept 7 bases outside the gene matches. CDR1 and CDR2 (germline): SGHDT, YYEEEE. The CDR3 runs to 15 residues. The CDR3 DNA reads as TGTGCCAGCAGCTTGGGCGGGAGTTGGAAATACGAGCAGTACTTC. This translates into CASSLGGSWKYEQYF.

The V call is TRBV3-1 (or the pseudogene TRBV3-2), the J call TRBJ1-1; D is unresolved. The CDR3 sequence is 15 residues long. V was shortened by 1 base and J by 4 bases, with 13 bases between the two germline ends. The germline gives CDR1 LGHDT, CDR2 YNNKEL (reference sequence). The CDR3 here is CASSQARTGFTEAFF. Written as DNA, the CDR3 is TGTGCCAGCAGCCAAGCTCGTACGGGGTTCACTGAAGCTTTCTTT.

This clone was detected a few times. The genes are TRBV15 and TRBJ2-5; D might be TRBD2 (6 bases). The germline V gene has CDR1 LNHNV and CDR2 YYDKDF (reference sequence). Trimming pared 0 bases from V and 4 bases from J, leaving 6 bases between. This CDR3 spans 13 amino acids. The CDR3 here is CATSRDGRETQYF. CDR3 bases: TGTGCCACCAGCAGAGACGGGAGAGAGACCCAGTACTTC.

The chain has TRBV19 and TRBJ2-2, with 7 nucleotides matching TRBD1. The V segment lost 5 bases and the J segment 1 base; nucleotides outside the gene matches: 7. The CDR3 extends over 16 amino acids. The germline V gene encodes CDR1 LNHDA and CDR2 SQIVND (reference sequence). The CDR3: CASSPPTGKNTGELFF. The CDR3 coding sequence is TGTGCCAGTAGTCCTCCGACAGGGAAGAACACCGGGGAGCTGTTTTTT.

The chain recombines TRBV6-2 or TRBV6-3 with TRBJ2-7; a weak D match, TRBD2 (5 bases). The CDR3 sequence is 12 residues long. Germline V lookup: CDR1 MNHEY, CDR2 SVGEGT. Trimming stripped 2 bases from V and 6 bases from J, with 8 bases between. CDR3 sequence (DNA): TGTGCCAGCAGTTACCGAGGGATCGAGCAGTACTTC. It specifies CASSYRGIEQYF.

V is TRBV28 and J is TRBJ2-4, with 7 bases fitting TRBD1. Germline V gene lookup returns CDR1 MDHEN and CDR2 SYDVKM. The CDR3 consists of 14 residues. J was trimmed by 5 bases and V by 1 base; bases with no gene match: 2. In DNA, the CDR3 is TGTGCCAGCAGTTTATTAACAGGGGAAAACATTCAGTACTTC. This sequence encodes CASSLLTGENIQYF.

The chain joins TRBV11-1 to TRBJ1-1; perhaps TRBD1 as D (6 bases). Germline CDR1 SGHAT, CDR2 FQDESV (reference sequence). The ends were cut back, 3 bases at V and 2 bases at J, with 10 bases in the middle. CDR3 size: 14 residues. CDR3 coding DNA: TGTGCCAGCAGCTTGAGGACAGCCAACACTGAAGCTTTCTTT. Residues: CASSLRTANTEAFF.

The V and J genes are TRBV19 and TRBJ2-1; D is perhaps TRBD2 (5 bases). From germline, CDR1 is LNHDA and CDR2 SQIVND (reference sequence). CDR3 length: 14 amino acids. Trimming cost V 3 bases and J 2 bases, with 8 bases left between them. DNA for the CDR3: TGTGCCAGTAGTATTTTCGGGGCCTACAATGAGCAGTTCTTC. It yields the protein CASSIFGAYNEQFF.

The genes are TRBV7-3 and TRBJ2-1; D might be TRBD2 (6 bases). Trimming removed 5 bases at V and 3 bases at J, with 14 bases between. This CDR3 contains 15 residues. Germline-derived CDR1 and CDR2 are SGHTA and FQGTGA. The CDR3 protein is CASSKSGLVYNEQFF. CDR3 DNA sequence: TGTGCCAGCAGCAAAAGCGGGTTGGTCTACAATGAGCAGTTCTTC.

CDR3 coding DNA: TGTGCCAGCAGCTTCCCGGACAGGAGCTCCTACAATGAGCAGTTCTTC. Encoded protein: CASSFPDRSSYNEQFF. V and J are TRBV7-9 and TRBJ2-1; 7 nucleotides align to TRBD1. Per germline, CDR1 SEHNR and CDR2 FQNEAQ (reference sequence). V shed 3 bases, J shed 0 bases, and the junction held 5 bases outside the gene matches. The CDR3 consists of 16 residues.

The count of this clone is one. The chain combines TRBV7-2 with TRBJ2-5, with 9 bases matching TRBD2. This CDR3 is built from 15 residues. Germline V gene sequence: CDR1 SGHTA, CDR2 FQGNSA. V was pared by 2 bases and J by 5 bases, with 6 bases of the junction left unmatched. The CDR3 is CASSLLAREGETQYF. The CDR3 DNA sequence: TGTGCCAGCAGCTTACTGGCGCGGGAGGGGGAGACCCAGTACTTC.